A single sample gave rise to the 21 T cell receptor beta chains below, sequenced in a study of regulatory T cells in long-lasting Graves disease. Relying on iRepertoire HTBI primers and Arm-PCR of CDR3 regions, the team built TCR beta libraries. TCRdb called the multiplex PCR reads again in MiXCR, with one record for every CDR3 protein. The sample shows approximately 400,000 distinct CDR3 sequences, 12% of them seen only once. Time point here: newly diagnosed GD, antithyroid drugs for less than 3 months. PBMC RNA was the source of the TCR library. These sequences were also reported in another study, on T cells in Graves' hyperthyroidism and ophthalmopathy.

Source: peripheral blood mononuclear cells (PBMCs), taken at new diagnosis, from a patient treated with antithyroid drugs. The source of these receptors is a woman between 18 and 29 years old with Graves disease.

Ten or more counts support this clonotype. V gene TRBV12-3 or TRBV12-4 combines with J gene TRBJ1-3; D is unclear. Trimming pared 4 bases from V and 4 bases from J, leaving 14 bases between. The CDR3 length is 15 residues. The CDR3 loop is CASSSRGEPGNTIYF. CDR3 DNA sequence: TGTGCCAGCAGTTCCCGTGGGGAACCAGGAAACACCATATATTTT.

The rearrangement joins TRBV2 to TRBJ1-2; D is possibly TRBD1 (5 bases). With 4 bases removed from V and 4 bases from J, the gap between germline ends came to 19 bases. The CDR3 runs to 16 residues. The germline gives CDR1 SNHLY, CDR2 FYNNEI. The CDR3 protein is CASSAKLGPDFYGYTF. The DNA for the CDR3 is TGTGCCAGCAGTGCAAAACTGGGGCCAGACTTCTATGGCTACACCTTC.

In its sample, this clonotype was seen many times. V is TRBV28 and J is TRBJ2-5, with a tentative D call TRBD2 (6 bases). V was pared by 6 bases and J by 1 base, with 12 bases between. This CDR3 is built from 14 residues. Germline V lookup: CDR1 MDHEN, CDR2 SYDVKM. The CDR3 here is CASSFWGVQETQYF. The CDR3 coding sequence is TGTGCCAGCAGCTTTTGGGGGGTCCAAGAGACCCAGTACTTC. Drawing the rest from reference TRBV28 and TRBJ2-5, the complete variable domain is DVKVTQSSRYLVKRTGEKVFLECVQDMDHENMFWYRQDPGLGLRLIYFSYDVKMKEKGDIPEGYSVSREKKERFSLILESASTNQTSMYLCASSFWGVQETQYFGPGTRLLVL.

Many counts were recorded for this clonotype. The CDR3: CASSATTSYEQYF. The DNA for the CDR3 is TGTGCCAGCAGCGCGACCACTTCCTACGAGCAGTACTTC. J is TRBJ2-7 and V is TRBV9, with D uncertain. The germline V and J ends were trimmed by 3 bases and 1 base, with 8 bases remaining between them. This CDR3 has 13 residues. Germline V gene sequence: CDR1 SGDLS, CDR2 YYNGEE.

In its sample, this clonotype was seen many times. V is TRBV6-5 and J is TRBJ2-3; D perhaps matches TRBD2 (6 bases). The CDR3 is 15 amino acids. Germline values: CDR1 MNHEY, CDR2 SVGAGI. Trimming shortened V by 2 bases and J by 6 bases, and 15 bases separated the two germline ends. The CDR3, as DNA: TGTGCCAGCAGTTACCAGGGCCAGGCGGGGGATACGCAGTATTTT. Its protein is CASSYQGQAGDTQYF.

This clonotype was picked up many times. Germline and junction disagree at one end, which may indicate a read error. The rearrangement uses TRBV5-1 and TRBJ1-1, with unresolved D. In germline, CDR1 is SGHRS, CDR2 YFSETQ. CDR3 length: 15 residues. The CDR3 sequence is CASSLETYTNTEAFF. Here the CDR3 DNA reads TGCGCCAGCAGCTTGGAAACATATACAAACACTGAAGCCTTCTTT.

The chain combines TRBV13 with TRBJ2-5, with TRBD1 identical over 10 bases. The V segment lost 5 bases and the J segment 4 bases; nucleotides outside the gene matches: 4. Germline V gene data show CDR1 as PRHDT and CDR2 as FYEKMQ (reference sequence). This CDR3 spans 14 amino acids. CDR3: CASSRRTGGETQYF. As DNA, the CDR3 is TGTGCCAGCAGCCGCCGGACAGGGGGAGAGACCCAGTACTTC.

This clonotype was observed a handful of times. CDR3 protein: CSASRGRAGNSDEQFF. DNA of the CDR3: TGCAGTGCTTCCCGCGGCCGGGCAGGCAATAGTGATGAGCAGTTCTTC. The V gene is TRBV20-1, the J gene TRBJ2-1; no reliable D call. This CDR3 is built from 16 residues. CDR1 DFQATT and CDR2 SNEGSKA come from the germline V gene (reference sequence). Trimming took off 5 bases at V and 8 bases at J, with 25 bases between the two ends.

This clonotype was detected only a few times. The chain links TRBV20-1 to TRBJ1-2; D may be TRBD1 (5 bases). CDR1 is DFQATT and CDR2 is SNEGSKA in the germline V gene (reference sequence). The CDR3 spans 14 residues. V gave up 0 bases and J gave up 4 bases, with 12 bases separating them. CDR3 DNA sequence: TGCAGTGCTAGAGATCCCGCAGGGAGCTATGGCTACACCTTC. This codes for CSARDPAGSYGYTF.

This clonotype occurred a few times. The genes are TRBV6-1 and TRBJ2-7; 7 bases align to TRBD2. Losses at the gene ends were 6 bases for V and 5 bases for J; bases not matched to a gene: 13. CDR1 and CDR2 (germline): MNHNS, SASEGT. CDR3 length equals 15 residues. This chain's CDR3 is CASSLPQRDYHEQYV. For the CDR3, the DNA is TGTGCCAGCAGCTTACCTCAAAGGGACTATCACGAGCAGTACGTC.

This clonotype was seen more than once but under ten times. This chain connects TRBV20-1 to TRBJ1-5; 8 bases align to TRBD1. The trim removed 2 bases at V and 1 base at J, leaving 1 base unmatched. This CDR3 is built from 14 residues. The germline V gene encodes CDR1 DFQATT and CDR2 SNEGSKA (reference sequence). CDR3 in amino acids: CSARQGASNQPQHF. The CDR3 coding sequence is TGCAGTGCTAGACAGGGGGCGAGCAATCAGCCCCAGCATTTT.

This clonotype was seen at least ten times. The chain joins TRBV3-1 to TRBJ2-1; 8 positions agree with TRBD2. CDR1 and CDR2 from the germline V gene are LGHDT and YNNKEL (reference sequence). Losses at the gene ends were 0 bases for V and 4 bases for J; bases not matched to a gene: 5. The CDR3 runs to 16 residues. The CDR3 DNA sequence: TGTGCCAGCAGCCAAGAGTGGGCGGGGGGATACAATGAGCAGTTCTTC. Amino acid sequence: CASSQEWAGGYNEQFF.

The chain joins TRBV2 to TRBJ2-5, with TRBD2 matching over 7 bases. The CDR3 consists of 16 residues. From germline, CDR1 is SNHLY and CDR2 FYNNEI. Germline trimming cut 8 bases from V and 3 bases from J; bases unmatched to any gene: 15. As DNA, the CDR3 is TGTGCCAGCCTTGTTTTCGAGGGGAGGGAGAAAGAGACCCAGTACTTC. It translates to CASLVFEGREKETQYF.

This clonotype was recorded at least ten times. V and J are TRBV12-3 or TRBV12-4 and TRBJ2-1; 11 nucleotides align to TRBD1. V was pared by 5 bases and J by 7 bases, with 7 bases of the junction left unmatched. This CDR3 contains 15 residues. The CDR3 DNA follows: TGTGCCAGCAGTCCCGGACAGGGGGCATGGAATGAGCAGTTCTTC. This gives the protein CASSPGQGAWNEQFF.

Turning to this clonotype: A much larger clonotype is one base distant, so this may be a read error. This rearrangement joins TRBV27 to TRBJ1-1; tentative D call: TRBD1 (6 bases). This CDR3 has 15 amino acids. Germline V lookup: CDR1 MNHEY, CDR2 SMNVEV (reference sequence). The CDR3 DNA is TGTGCCAGCAACGCTTTAACAGGGCTGGACACTGAAACTTTCTTT. Translated, it gives CASNALTGLDTETFF.

This clonotype was recorded many times. The V call is TRBV12-3 or TRBV12-4, the J call TRBJ2-2; D unresolved. The V end was cut by 7 bases, the J end by 6 bases, with 9 bases between. The CDR3 spans 12 residues. The CDR3 sequence is CASTPHPGELFF. The CDR3 nucleotides are TGTGCCAGCACCCCCCATCCCGGGGAGCTGTTTTTT.

This chain links TRBV19 with TRBJ1-5; perhaps TRBD1 as D (5 bases). V was cut by 3 bases and J by 3 bases, with 21 bases left in between. Germline CDR1 LNHDA, CDR2 SQIVND (reference sequence). The CDR3 sequence is 18 residues long. DNA of the CDR3: TGTGCCAGTAGTATTCGGAGAGCAGGGAGCCCCTACAATCAGCCCCAGCATTTT. It specifies CASSIRRAGSPYNQPQHF.

A note on this clonotype: A much larger clone sits a single nucleotide away, making a read error possible. The chain couples TRBV27 to TRBJ1-2, with D possibly being TRBD1 (5 bases). V gave up 4 bases and J gave up 7 bases, with 16 bases separating them. Germline V lookup: CDR1 MNHEY, CDR2 SMNVEV (reference sequence). The CDR3 consists of 14 residues. The CDR3 protein is CASSSDSLLCGYTF. The DNA for the CDR3 is TGTGCCAGCAGTTCTGACAGCCTGCTCTGTGGCTACACCTTC.

This clonotype has at least ten counts. The chain couples TRBV2 to TRBJ1-2, with a possible D match to TRBD1 (6 bases). CDR3 size: 14 residues. V dropped 5 bases and J dropped 1 base, with 11 bases sitting between them. Germline V gives CDR1 SNHLY, CDR2 FYNNEI. CDR3 coding DNA: TGTGCCAGCAGTCACAGGGCTGATAACTATGGCTACACCTTC. Amino acid sequence: CASSHRADNYGYTF.

The table lists this clonotype with many counts. The V gene is TRBV28, the J gene TRBJ2-1; weak D call: TRBD2 (5 bases). Per the germline V gene, CDR1 is MDHEN and CDR2 is SYDVKM. Trimming pared 5 bases from V and 5 bases from J, leaving 16 bases between. The CDR3 totals 15 residues. CDR3 sequence: CASSPPSSLDNEQFF. DNA for the CDR3: TGTGCCAGCAGTCCCCCATCTAGCTTGGACAATGAGCAGTTCTTC.

This clonotype was seen a few times. The CDR3 sequence is CASSWTPPGTQYF. The CDR3 region has the DNA TGTGCCAGCAGTTGGACTCCCCCGGGTACGCAGTATTTT. The V gene is TRBV6-2 or TRBV6-3, the J gene TRBJ2-3; D perhaps matches TRBD2 (5 bases). The CDR3 has 13 residues. Germline CDR1 reads MNHEY; CDR2 reads SVGEGT. V was pared by 4 bases and J by 8 bases, with 13 bases between.